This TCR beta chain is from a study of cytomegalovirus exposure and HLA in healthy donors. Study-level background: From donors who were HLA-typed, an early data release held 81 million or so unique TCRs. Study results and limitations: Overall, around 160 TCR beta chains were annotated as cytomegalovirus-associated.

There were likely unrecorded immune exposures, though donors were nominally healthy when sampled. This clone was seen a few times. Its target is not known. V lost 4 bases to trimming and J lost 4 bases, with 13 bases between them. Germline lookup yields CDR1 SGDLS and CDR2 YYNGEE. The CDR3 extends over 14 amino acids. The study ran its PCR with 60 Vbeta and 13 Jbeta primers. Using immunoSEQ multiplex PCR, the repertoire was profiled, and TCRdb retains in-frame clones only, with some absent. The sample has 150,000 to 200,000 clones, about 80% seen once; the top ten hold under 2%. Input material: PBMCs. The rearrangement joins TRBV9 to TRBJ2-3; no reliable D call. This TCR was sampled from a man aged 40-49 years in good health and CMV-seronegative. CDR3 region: CASSLEARADTQYF. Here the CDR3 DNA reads TGTGCCAGCAGCTTAGAAGCGCGAGCAGATACGCAGTATTTT.